These T cell receptor beta chains were read from a single sample in a study of response to subunit inactivated influenza vaccine. MiXCR, applied by TCRdb to the RT-PCR reads, yields one record per CDR3 protein. Among hundreds of thousands of distinct CDR3 sequences listed, roughly 9.8% were seen once. The sample in question was PBMCs from blood, obtained 40 to 50 days after vaccination. The receptors stem from a man aged 50-59 years who received an inactivated influenza vaccine. Both conserved end residues are part of each CDR3. D genes are given only for firm matches. Clone size is shown for a subset of rows, as once, few, many or a class of expanded clone.

J gene | CDR3 length | clone size | V gene | D gene | CDR3 DNA | CDR3 protein
TRBJ2-3 | 16 | few | TRBV20-1 | TRBD2 | TGCAGTGCTCTCCGACTAGCGGGAGGCCTAACAGATACGCAGTATTTT | CSALRLAGGLTDTQYF
TRBJ2-1 | 10 | NA | TRBV27 | TRBD2 | TGTGCCAGCACGGGGGGTGAGCAGTTCTTC | CASTGGEQFF
TRBJ1-1 | 13 | few | TRBV7-6 | NA | TGTGCCAGCAGCTTTGACAGGTCTACTGAAGCTTTCTTT | CASSFDRSTEAFF
TRBJ1-5 | 15 | many | TRBV6-1 | TRBD1 | TGTGCCAGCAGGCCCGACAGGGTGGCCAATCAGCCCCAGCATTTT | CASRPDRVANQPQHF
TRBJ2-1 | 15 | few | TRBV10-3 | TRBD2 | TGTGCCATCGGACTAGCGGGAGGGCCGAGTAATGAGCAGTTCTTC | CAIGLAGGPSNEQFF
TRBJ2-5 | 14 | NA | TRBV7-2 | NA | TGTGCCAGCAGCCTTCGGGGCCCCCCAGAGACCCAGTACTTC | CASSLRGPPETQYF
TRBJ1-6 | 14 | NA | TRBV7-2 | NA | TGTGCCAGCAGCTTAGCAGGGTATAATTCACCCCTCCACTTT | CASSLAGYNSPLHF
TRBJ2-5 | 14 | few | TRBV6-2/TRBV6-3 | NA | TGTGCCAGCAGTTACTCCACGGCGAAAGAGACCCAGTACTTC | CASSYSTAKETQYF
TRBJ2-1 | 12 | few | TRBV12-3/TRBV12-4 | TRBD2 | TGTGCCAGCAGTTTTGGGGAGGGTGAGCAGTTCTTC | CASSFGEGEQFF
TRBJ2-7 | 13 | many | TRBV12-3/TRBV12-4 | NA | TGTGCCAGCAGTTTAGCAAATACCTACGAGCAGTACTTC | CASSLANTYEQYF
TRBJ1-6 | 13 | NA | TRBV3-1 | NA | TGTGCCAGCAGCCAAGATGATGATTCACCCCTCCACTTT | CASSQDDDSPLHF